What follows are 12 T cell receptor beta chains derived from one specimen sequenced in a study of blood T cell repertoires in COVID-19. Sequencing was performed with immunoSEQ multiplex PCR; in TCRdb, only in-frame clones are kept and a portion is missing. The table has around 200,000 clones, approximately 80% seen once. The sample comprised peripheral blood. These receptors came from a human donor in a cohort sampled during active COVID-19.

This rearrangement joins TRBV19 to TRBJ1-6; perhaps TRBD1 as D (5 bases). The CDR3 covers 13 residues. Germline-derived CDR1 and CDR2 are LNHDA and SQIVND (reference sequence). The V gene lost 8 bases and the J gene lost 10 bases, with 15 bases spanning the gap. The CDR3 spells CASGRPGYSPLHF. CDR3 coding DNA: TGTGCCAGTGGCCGGCCAGGGTACTCACCCCTCCACTTT.

The J gene is TRBJ2-4, the V gene TRBV5-1; D may be TRBD1 (5 bases). CDR3 length equals 15 residues. V was pared by 1 base and J by 3 bases, with 11 bases between. Germline V lookup: CDR1 SGHRS, CDR2 YFSETQ. CDR3 nucleotide sequence: TGCGCCAGCAGCTTGTACGACAGTGACAAAAACATTCAGTACTTC. It encodes CASSLYDSDKNIQYF.

The chain joins TRBV5-6 to TRBJ2-7, with no clear D. Germline V lookup: CDR1 SGHDT, CDR2 YYEEEE. This CDR3 comprises 13 residues. V lost 3 bases, J lost 1 base, and 8 bases lay in between. This CDR3 reads CASSYLTSYEQYF. The CDR3 nucleotides read TGTGCCAGCAGCTATTTAACATCCTACGAGCAGTACTTC. The whole variable domain, remainder taken from reference TRBV5-6 and TRBJ2-7, is DAGVTQSPTHLIKTRGQQVTLRCSPKSGHDTVSWYQQALGQGPQFIFQYYEEEERQRGNFPDRFSGHQFPNYSSELNVNALLLGDSALYLCASSYLTSYEQYFGPGTRLTVT.

This clone appeared a single time. The chain combines TRBV5-8 with TRBJ1-2; 7 nucleotides match TRBD1. From germline, CDR1 is SGHTS and CDR2 YDEGEE. The CDR3 runs 16 residues. DNA of the CDR3: TGTGCTTTCAGGGGCGACAGGGCCTGGTGGTCTAGAAGCTACACCTTC. Translated, it gives CAFRGDRAWWSRSYTF.

This sequence joins TRBV5-4 and TRBJ2-7; 7 positions match TRBD1. Trimming removed 1 base from V and 5 bases from J; junction bases left unmatched: 6. This CDR3 has 14 residues. Germline lookup yields CDR1 SGHNT and CDR2 YYREEE (reference sequence). CDR3 coding DNA: TGTGCCAGCAGCTTGTACGAGGGGGCGCACGAGCAGTACTTC. This codes for CASSLYEGAHEQYF.

The rearrangement uses TRBV9 and TRBJ2-3, with 8 bases lining up with TRBD2. V trimming: 0 bases; J trimming: 4 bases; junction bases outside the gene matches: 4. This CDR3 has 15 amino acids. Germline assignment: CDR1 SGDLS and CDR2 YYNGEE. The CDR3 sequence: CASSVDGGAADTQYF. Written as DNA, the CDR3 is TGTGCCAGCAGCGTAGACGGGGGGGCCGCAGATACGCAGTATTTT.

The rearrangement uses TRBV25-1 and TRBJ2-7; 8 bases map to TRBD1. CDR1 and CDR2 from the germline V gene are MGHDK and SYGVNS. The CDR3 covers 13 residues. The V segment lost 7 bases and the J segment 2 bases; nucleotides outside the gene matches: 4. The CDR3 sequence: CASKGTGTYEQYF. In DNA, the CDR3 is TGTGCCAGCAAGGGGACAGGAACCTACGAGCAGTACTTC.

This clone was detected only once. The rearrangement joins TRBV12-3 or TRBV12-4 to TRBJ1-1; possible D gene TRBD1, 5 bases. The CDR3 is made up of 13 amino acids. V shed 6 bases and J shed 1 base, with 9 bases lying between them. In DNA, the CDR3 is TGTGCCAGCAGGGCGGACAAGAACACTGAAGCTTTCTTT. Translation: CASRADKNTEAFF.

The J gene is TRBJ2-7, the V gene TRBV27; D not resolved. CDR1 and CDR2 from the germline V gene are MNHEY and SMNVEV (reference sequence). The V gene lost 6 bases and the J gene lost 2 bases, with 17 bases spanning the gap. The CDR3 contains 15 residues. The CDR3 DNA reads TGTGCCAGCAGACCCCGACACGCCACGACCTACGAGCAGTACTTC. Translating gives CASRPRHATTYEQYF.

In DNA form, the CDR3 reads TGCGCCAGCAGCTTGGACGGAGTCTTAGACGAGCAGTACTTC. It codes for CASSLDGVLDEQYF. The J gene is TRBJ2-7, the V gene TRBV5-1; D is uncertain. V was clipped by 0 bases and J by 5 bases, with 12 bases between them. The CDR3 runs 14 residues. Germline CDR1 is SGHRS and CDR2 is YFSETQ.

The V gene is TRBV23-1, the J gene TRBJ1-2; 9 bases match TRBD1. TRBV23-1 is given ORF status, its function remaining uncertain. The CDR3 covers 15 residues. With V trimmed by 6 bases and J by 3 bases, 8 bases remained unmatched. CDR3 protein: CASSLPDRGHYGYTF. The CDR3 nucleotides are TGCGCCAGCAGCCTTCCGGACAGGGGTCACTATGGCTACACCTTC.

In its sample, this clone was seen a few times. The chain employs TRBV5-1 and TRBJ1-1, with D possibly matching TRBD1 (5 bases). This CDR3 spans 15 amino acids. Trimming pared 2 bases from V and 6 bases from J, leaving 17 bases between. Germline CDR1 is SGHRS and CDR2 is YFSETQ. The CDR3 spells CASSLRDRGLPEAFF. In DNA, the CDR3 is TGCGCCAGCAGCTTAAGGGACCGGGGACTTCCTGAAGCTTTCTTT.